The 28 T cell receptor beta chains below were found in one sample sequenced in a study of blood T cell repertoires in COVID-19. Profiled with immunoSEQ multiplex PCR; TCRdb holds only in-frame clones, not every one. The table records roughly 130,000 clones, around 87% of them present only once. The sequenced material came from peripheral blood. The receptors come from a woman aged 55-70 years with acute or convalescent COVID-19.

This clone was seen a single time. The gene calls are TRBV5-4 and TRBJ2-7; TRBD2 might be the D (6 bases). Germline CDR1 reads SGHNT; CDR2 reads YYREEE (reference sequence). This CDR3 spans 14 amino acids. The V end was cut by 0 bases, the J end by 2 bases, with 9 bases between. CDR3 DNA sequence: TGTGCCAGCAGCTTGGGTAGGAGGGCCTACGAGCAGTACTTC. Translation gives CASSLGRRAYEQYF.

The chain links TRBV7-9 to TRBJ2-3, with 9 bases aligning to TRBD1. The V gene end was trimmed by 4 bases and the J gene end by 3 bases; junction bases not matched to a gene: 5. This CDR3 spans 15 amino acids. Germline CDR1 and CDR2: SEHNR and FQNEAQ (reference sequence). The CDR3: CASSYATGGTDTQYF. DNA of the CDR3: TGTGCCAGCAGCTACGCGACAGGGGGGACAGATACGCAGTATTTT.

The gene calls are TRBV11-3 and TRBJ2-5; 11 positions agree with TRBD2. With 0 bases clipped from V and 7 bases from J, the junction kept 7 bases outside the gene matches. The CDR3 covers 16 residues. The V gene's germline CDR1 is SGHNT and CDR2 YENEEA. This CDR3 reads CASSLDLGSGRGTQYF. The CDR3 bases are TGTGCCAGCAGCTTAGATCTCGGTAGCGGGAGGGGGACCCAGTACTTC.

The chain joins TRBV6-5 to TRBJ2-3; the D gene is possibly TRBD2 (5 bases). The CDR3 totals 15 residues. The V end lost 5 bases, the J end lost 6 bases, and 18 bases lay between the germline ends. Per germline, CDR1 MNHEY and CDR2 SVGAGI. Written as DNA, the CDR3 is TGTGCCAGCAGTCAGACATATCCCAGGAGGGATACGCAGTATTTT. Encoded protein: CASSQTYPRRDTQYF.

The chain is built from TRBV28 and TRBJ1-1; D unclear. The germline V gene has CDR1 MDHEN and CDR2 SYDVKM. The CDR3 length is 15 residues. The germline V and J ends were trimmed by 5 bases and 7 bases, with 20 bases remaining between them. This chain's CDR3 is CASSGPLPARGEAFF. For the CDR3, the DNA is TGTGCCAGCAGTGGACCCCTTCCCGCCCGGGGTGAAGCTTTCTTT. Together with reference TRBV28 and TRBJ1-1, the CDR3 gives the full variable domain: DVKVTQSSRYLVKRTGEKVFLECVQDMDHENMFWYRQDPGLGLRLIYFSYDVKMKEKGDIPEGYSVSREKKERFSLILESASTNQTSMYLCASSGPLPARGEAFFGQGTRLTVV.

The chain uses TRBV21-1 and TRBJ2-1; the listed D gene, TRBD2, was not tested against the DNA. TRBV21-1 is labeled a pseudogene. The CDR3 spans 19 residues. The CDR3 spells CASSKDVALAAGSYNEQFF. The CDR3 DNA sequence: TGTGCCAGCAGCAAAGATGTGGCATTAGCGGCAGGCTCCTACAATGAGCAGTTCTTC.

The chain employs TRBV11-2 and TRBJ1-1; D remains ambiguous. V lost 2 bases and J lost 1, with 14 bases in between. This CDR3 contains 16 residues. Germline V gene lookup returns CDR1 SGHAT and CDR2 FQNNGV. In DNA, the CDR3 is TGTGCCAGCAGCTTAATTAGTGGCGGCTCGAACACTGAAGCTTTCTTT. Its protein is CASSLISGGSNTEAFF.

The chain employs TRBV28 and TRBJ2-1; TRBD2 matches at 7 bases. V lost 6 bases, J lost 9 bases, and 11 bases stayed unmatched. The CDR3 runs 14 residues. Germline lookup yields CDR1 MDHEN and CDR2 SYDVKM. The CDR3 DNA sequence: TGTGCCAGCAGGGAGTCGGGAGGACACGGTGAGCAGTTCTTC. Protein: CASRESGGHGEQFF.

The CDR3 sequence is CASYRGGMGNQPQHF. DNA for the CDR3: TGTGCCAGTTATCGGGGGGGAATGGGGAATCAGCCCCAGCATTTT. The chain carries TRBV6-5 and TRBJ1-5, with D possibly matching TRBD1 (5 bases). The germline V gene encodes CDR1 MNHEY and CDR2 SVGAGI. There are 15 residues in the CDR3. Trimming left V 9 bases short and J 4 bases short, with 19 bases between.

The CDR3 loop is CASSSPTVLAYNSPLHF. In DNA, the CDR3 is TGTGCCAGCAGCTCCCCCACAGTTTTGGCCTATAATTCACCCCTCCACTTT. The chain carries TRBV11-2 and TRBJ1-6; unclear D gene. Germline CDR1 SGHAT, CDR2 FQNNGV. The CDR3 is 17 amino acids. The V end lost 4 bases, the J end lost 2 bases, and 15 bases lay between the germline ends.

The V and J genes are TRBV5-1 and TRBJ1-6; 10 bases are a match to TRBD1. CDR3 size: 15 residues. Germline V gene lookup returns CDR1 SGHRS and CDR2 YFSETQ. J gave up 8 bases and V 2 bases, and 4 bases lay outside the gene matches. CDR3 bases: TGCGCCAGCAGCTTAAGTGGACAGGGGGATTCACCCCTCCACTTT. It translates to CASSLSGQGDSPLHF.

The rearrangement joins TRBV25-1 to TRBJ2-1; 10 bases align to TRBD2. The CDR3 loop spans 16 amino acids. Germline V gives CDR1 MGHDK, CDR2 SYGVNS. The trim removed 6 bases at V and 2 bases at J, leaving 7 bases unmatched. CDR3 residues: CASSLGTSATYNEQFF. The DNA of the CDR3 is TGTGCCAGCAGCCTCGGGACTAGCGCCACCTACAATGAGCAGTTCTTC.

The chain joins TRBV7-9 to TRBJ2-5, with 7 bases matching TRBD2. V shed 0 bases and J 9 bases; nucleotides not matched to a gene: 10. CDR3 length: 15 amino acids. Germline lookup yields CDR1 SEHNR and CDR2 FQNEAQ (reference sequence). The CDR3 DNA sequence: TGTGCCAGCAGCTTAGCGCTCCCGTTCAGCGGGGCCCAGTACTTC. The encoded protein is CASSLALPFSGAQYF.

The V and J genes are TRBV7-9 and TRBJ2-7; TRBD2 is a possible D gene (5 bases). CDR3 size: 14 residues. Between the trimmed V and J ends, which lost 3 bases and 3 bases, there was a span of 12 bases. CDR1 SEHNR and CDR2 FQNEAQ come from the germline V gene (reference sequence). The CDR3 sequence is CASSFFDGDYEQYF. The CDR3 DNA reads TGTGCCAGCAGCTTCTTCGACGGGGACTACGAGCAGTACTTC. The full variable domain, rest sourced from reference TRBV7-9 and TRBJ2-7, is DTGVSQNPRHKITKRGQNVTFRCDPISEHNRLYWYRQTLGQGPEFLTYFQNEAQLEKSRLLSDRFSAERPKGSFSTLEIQRTEQGDSAMYLCASSFFDGDYEQYFGPGTRLTVT.

For the CDR3, the DNA is TGTGCCACCAGTGATACAGGGGGCACTGAAGCTTTCTTT. This encodes CATSDTGGTEAFF. The chain joins TRBV24-1 to TRBJ1-1, with 8 positions matching TRBD1. This CDR3 has 13 residues. Trimming removed 3 bases from V and 4 bases from J; junction bases left unmatched: 0. Germline V gene lookup returns CDR1 KGHDR and CDR2 SFDVKD.

This clone was counted a single time. J is TRBJ2-7 and V is TRBV27; the D gene is possibly TRBD2 (5 bases). This CDR3 has 15 residues. V was cut by 7 bases and J by 6 bases, with 22 bases left in between. Germline lookup yields CDR1 MNHEY and CDR2 SMNVEV (reference sequence). CDR3 loop: CASTRSPAGGGEQYF. In DNA, the CDR3 is TGTGCCAGCACCAGGTCCCCGGCAGGCGGAGGCGAGCAGTACTTC.

The genes are TRBV7-2 and TRBJ2-3, with TRBD2 matching over 10 bases. Germline V gives CDR1 SGHTA, CDR2 FQGNSA. CDR3 length: 16 residues. V gave up 5 bases and J gave up 1 base; unmatched junction bases: 6. This CDR3 is CASSVGSGGGTDTQYF. CDR3 coding DNA: TGTGCCAGCAGCGTTGGAAGCGGGGGGGGCACAGATACGCAGTATTTT.

This clone came up once. The chain employs TRBV2 and TRBJ2-2, with a weak D call TRBD2 (6 bases). Looked up from germline, CDR1 is SNHLY and CDR2 is FYNNEI. V was shortened by 7 bases and J by 5 bases, with 11 bases between the two germline ends. The CDR3 length is 13 residues. CDR3 DNA sequence: TGTGCCAGCAAGGCGGGACGGACCGGGGAGCTGTTTTTT. Protein: CASKAGRTGELFF.

The rearrangement links TRBV7-9 to TRBJ2-7; D remains ambiguous. Germline V CDR1 and CDR2: SEHNR, FQNEAQ (reference sequence). The CDR3 length is 12 residues. Trimming stripped 4 bases from V and 6 bases from J, with 10 bases between. The CDR3 region has the DNA TGTGCCAGCAGCTCCCTAAACCCCGAGCAGTACTTC. Its translation: CASSSLNPEQYF.

V and J are TRBV18 and TRBJ1-3, with 9 bases fitting TRBD1. J gave up 1 base and V 3 bases, and 10 bases lay outside the gene matches. There are 18 residues in the CDR3. Germline CDR1 reads KGHSH; CDR2 reads LQKENI. The CDR3: CASSPATGGPFSGNTIYF. The DNA of the CDR3 is TGTGCCAGCTCACCGGCGACAGGGGGTCCCTTTTCTGGAAACACCATATATTTT.

The V gene is TRBV6-5, the J gene TRBJ2-1, with 14 bases aligning to TRBD2. CDR1 MNHEY and CDR2 SVGAGI come from the germline V gene. V lost 3 bases to trimming and J lost 7 bases; unmatched junction nucleotides: 5. The CDR3 length is 16 residues. The CDR3: CASSYSGTSGSNEQFF. CDR3 nucleotide sequence: TGTGCCAGCAGTTATTCCGGGACTAGCGGGAGTAATGAGCAGTTCTTC.

The sample holds a few counts of this clone. The rearrangement links TRBV19 to TRBJ1-4; TRBD1 matches 9 bases. Germline CDR1 reads LNHDA; CDR2 reads SQIVND (reference sequence). The CDR3 contains 16 residues. Trimming took 3 bases from V and 4 from J; bases not matched to a gene: 6. The CDR3 here is CASSIGQGLINEKLFF. As DNA, the CDR3 is TGTGCCAGTAGTATTGGACAGGGGCTGATTAATGAAAAACTGTTTTTT.

J is TRBJ1-1 and V is TRBV6-5; weak D call: TRBD1 (6 bases). CDR1 and CDR2 from the germline V gene are MNHEY and SVGAGI. The V and J ends lost 6 bases and 4 bases respectively, with 12 bases between them. The CDR3 extends over 13 amino acids. The CDR3 DNA reads as TGTGCCAGCAGGATACAGGGCGGCACTGAAGCTTTCTTT. Its translation is CASRIQGGTEAFF.

The rearrangement links TRBV5-5 to TRBJ2-3; D remains unclear. V was clipped by 0 bases and J by 1 base, with 3 bases between them. This CDR3 spans 13 amino acids. Germline assignment: CDR1 SGHKS and CDR2 YYEKEE (reference sequence). The CDR3 nucleotides are TGTGCCAGCAGCTTGGCAGGCACAGATACGCAGTATTTT. This gives the protein CASSLAGTDTQYF.

This chain joins TRBV28 and TRBJ2-7; the D gene is possibly TRBD1 (6 bases). Germline-derived CDR1 and CDR2 are MDHEN and SYDVKM. CDR3 size: 14 residues. Trimming stripped 5 bases from V and 3 bases from J, with 14 bases between. The CDR3 DNA reads as TGTGCCAGCAGTATAACGGGACACGTCTACGAGCAGTACTTC. This sequence encodes CASSITGHVYEQYF.

This chain links TRBV6-2 or TRBV6-3 with TRBJ2-6; 8 bases match TRBD1. Germline lookup yields CDR1 MNHEY and CDR2 SVGEGT. The CDR3 has 16 amino acids. The V gene end was trimmed by 4 bases and the J gene end by 2 bases; junction bases not matched to a gene: 4. The CDR3 sequence: CASSSSQGAGANVLTF. In DNA form, the CDR3 reads TGTGCCAGCAGTTCCTCACAGGGGGCTGGGGCCAACGTCCTGACTTTC.

The V and J genes are TRBV7-9 and TRBJ2-2; D is undetermined. The germline V and J ends were trimmed by 5 bases and 3 bases, with 16 bases remaining between them. In germline, CDR1 is SEHNR, CDR2 FQNEAQ (reference sequence). The CDR3 is made up of 16 amino acids. The CDR3 is CASSERTQLYTGELFF. CDR3 nucleotides: TGTGCCAGCAGCGAGCGAACTCAACTTTACACCGGGGAGCTGTTTTTT.

As DNA, the CDR3 is TGTGCCAGTAGTAGCGACAGGGGGGTAACCGGGGAGCTGTTTTTT. This encodes CASSSDRGVTGELFF. The gene calls are TRBV19 and TRBJ2-2; 9 positions agree with TRBD1. From germline, CDR1 is LNHDA and CDR2 SQIVND (reference sequence). This CDR3 has 15 amino acids. V shed 4 bases and J 5 bases; nucleotides not matched to a gene: 5.